Presented here are 23 T cell receptor beta chains from one specimen sequenced in a study of response to subunit inactivated influenza vaccine. TCRdb passed the RT-PCR reads through MiXCR, listing each CDR3 protein once. This sample has over 450,000 distinct CDR3 sequences, with 10% to 15% found just once. The sample here was PBMCs from blood, taken 35 to 45 days after vaccination. The receptors stem from a man in his fifties who received an inactivated influenza vaccine.

This chain joins TRBV20-1 and TRBJ2-3; D possibly corresponds to TRBD2 (5 bases). This CDR3 spans 15 amino acids. The V end lost 6 bases, the J end lost 3 bases, and 19 bases lay between the germline ends. Germline V lookup: CDR1 DFQATT, CDR2 SNEGSKA (reference sequence). The CDR3 coding sequence is TGCAGTGCAAAGGCGGGTTCTGTAAGGACAGATACGCAGTATTTT. It specifies CSAKAGSVRTDTQYF.

This clonotype showed up many times. The V and J genes are TRBV7-9 and TRBJ2-2, with TRBD1 identical over 7 bases. The CDR3 runs to 13 residues. J gave up 4 bases and V 5 bases, and 1 base lay outside the gene matches. Germline CDR1 is SEHNR and CDR2 is FQNEAQ (reference sequence). CDR3 sequence (DNA): TGTGCCAGCAGCGGGGACAGCACCGGGGAGCTGTTTTTT. Amino acid sequence: CASSGDSTGELFF.

The chain links TRBV24-1 to TRBJ2-5, with a tentative D call TRBD2 (5 bases). This CDR3 spans 14 amino acids. Looked up from germline, CDR1 is KGHDR and CDR2 is SFDVKD. Trimming took off 0 bases at V and 4 bases at J, with 8 bases between the two ends. The CDR3 region has the DNA TGTGCCACCAGTGATTTGTCGGGAACAGAGACCCAGTACTTC. Amino acid sequence: CATSDLSGTETQYF.

The table lists this clonotype with a few counts. The chain carries TRBV6-1 and TRBJ2-2; the match to TRBD2 covers 9 bases. Germline V gene data show CDR1 as MNHNS and CDR2 as SASEGT. Unmatched junction bases numbered 4, after V lost 7 bases and J lost 1 base. This CDR3 contains 15 residues. DNA for the CDR3: TGTGCCAGCAACAGAGCGGGGGGGAACACCGGGGAGCTGTTTTTT. Protein sequence: CASNRAGGNTGELFF.

This clonotype has ten or more counts. The chain employs TRBV12-3 or TRBV12-4 and TRBJ2-1, with D unclear. Trimming left V 3 bases short and J 8 bases short, with 8 bases between. CDR3 length equals 12 residues. The CDR3 region is CASSFAQYEQFF. The CDR3 bases are TGTGCCAGCAGTTTTGCCCAATATGAGCAGTTCTTC.

This clonotype was recorded a few times. This chain connects TRBV7-2 to TRBJ2-1; D gene unclear. From germline, CDR1 is SGHTA and CDR2 FQGNSA. This CDR3 has 15 amino acids. V was shortened by 0 bases and J by 0 bases, with 6 bases between the two germline ends. The CDR3 protein is CASSLAGRSYNEQFF. Here the CDR3 DNA reads TGTGCCAGCAGCTTAGCGGGTCGCTCCTACAATGAGCAGTTCTTC. The entire variable domain, with the rest obtained from reference TRBV7-2 and TRBJ2-1, is as follows: GAGVSQSPSNKVTEKGKDVELRCDPISGHTALYWYRQSLGQGLEFLIYFQGNSAPDKSGLPSDRFSAERTGGSVSTLTIQRTQQEDSAVYLCASSLAGRSYNEQFFGPGTRLTVL.

This clonotype has a handful of counts. The chain employs TRBV7-9 and TRBJ1-1, with unresolved D. V was pared by 5 bases and J by 1 base, with 14 bases between. The CDR3 extends over 15 amino acids. Germline V gene data show CDR1 as SEHNR and CDR2 as FQNEAQ (reference sequence). CDR3 DNA: TGTGCCAGCAGCCCATTCGGGCGACAGAACACTGAAGCTTTCTTT. As protein: CASSPFGRQNTEAFF.

This clonotype has just a few counts. The chain recombines TRBV4-3 with TRBJ2-7, with TRBD1 matching over 11 bases. V shed 3 bases, J shed 3 bases, and the junction held 4 bases outside the gene matches. The CDR3 is 15 amino acids. CDR1 is LGHNA, CDR2 YSLEER, per germline. CDR3 sequence (DNA): TGCGCCAGCAGCCAGTCGGGACAGGGGGGCTACGAGCAGTACTTC. It translates to CASSQSGQGGYEQYF.

This clonotype has at least ten counts. V usage is TRBV9 and J usage is TRBJ2-3; D may be TRBD2 (7 bases). Germline V CDR1 and CDR2: SGDLS, YYNGEE. The CDR3 covers 16 residues. V was clipped by 3 bases and J by 2 bases, with 16 bases between them. The CDR3 DNA reads TGTGCCAGCAGCGCAGAAGCGGGACAAGACACAGATACGCAGTATTTT. Translating gives CASSAEAGQDTDTQYF.

This clonotype was recorded a few times. The genes are TRBV20-1 and TRBJ2-3; perhaps TRBD1 as D (5 bases). The V gene's germline CDR1 is DFQATT and CDR2 SNEGSKA (reference sequence). The CDR3 spans 13 residues. Between the trimmed V and J ends, which lost 5 bases and 0 bases, there was a span of 9 bases. The DNA of the CDR3 is TGCAGTGCTCTACAGGACAGCACAGATACGCAGTATTTT. Amino acid sequence: CSALQDSTDTQYF.

This clonotype was observed a few times. The rearrangement joins TRBV4-1 to TRBJ2-1; D is undetermined. Germline V gives CDR1 MGHRA, CDR2 YSYEKL. V lost 3 bases to trimming and J lost 5 bases, with 8 bases between them. This CDR3 is built from 13 residues. The CDR3 protein is CASSHVLDNEQFF. The CDR3 nucleotides are TGCGCCAGCAGCCACGTGCTTGACAATGAGCAGTTCTTC.

This clonotype has a handful of counts. The rearrangement links TRBV20-1 to TRBJ2-5; unclear D gene. Per germline, CDR1 DFQATT and CDR2 SNEGSKA (reference sequence). The CDR3 extends over 13 amino acids. Trimming left V 2 bases short and J 2 bases short, with 9 bases between. The DNA of the CDR3 is TGCAGTGCTAGAAGGCCGAATCAAGAGACCCAGTACTTC. The encoded protein is CSARRPNQETQYF.

This clonotype showed up just a few times. The V gene is TRBV20-1, the J gene TRBJ2-3, with TRBD1 matching 9 bases. CDR1 and CDR2 from the germline V gene are DFQATT and SNEGSKA (reference sequence). V gave up 6 bases and J gave up 4 bases; unmatched junction bases: 8. CDR3 length equals 14 residues. DNA for the CDR3: TGCAGTGCACGACAGGGGGGTATCCCAGATACGCAGTATTTT. It codes for CSARQGGIPDTQYF.

This clonotype was recorded at least ten times. The chain links TRBV7-2 to TRBJ2-1, with 12 bases identical to TRBD2. Germline assignment: CDR1 SGHTA and CDR2 FQGNSA. V lost 5 bases and J lost 0; bases outside the gene matches: 2. The CDR3 is 16 amino acids. CDR3 nucleotides: TGTGCCAGCAGCCGGACTAGCGGGAACTCCTACAATGAGCAGTTCTTC. Translating gives CASSRTSGNSYNEQFF. Drawing the rest from reference TRBV7-2 and TRBJ2-1, the complete variable domain is GAGVSQSPSNKVTEKGKDVELRCDPISGHTALYWYRQSLGQGLEFLIYFQGNSAPDKSGLPSDRFSAERTGGSVSTLTIQRTQQEDSAVYLCASSRTSGNSYNEQFFGPGTRLTVL.

This chain uses TRBV18 with TRBJ2-2, with 11 bases that match TRBD2. The germline V gene has CDR1 KGHSH and CDR2 LQKENI. Losses at the gene ends were 6 bases for V and 2 bases for J; bases not matched to a gene: 8. The CDR3 spans 17 residues. The CDR3 loop is CASSAGLAVSNTGELFF. The CDR3 nucleotides are TGTGCCAGCTCGGCGGGACTAGCGGTATCAAACACCGGGGAGCTGTTTTTT.

A few counts support this clonotype. V gene TRBV20-1 combines with J gene TRBJ2-1, with 8 bases fitting TRBD2. CDR1 DFQATT and CDR2 SNEGSKA come from the germline V gene (reference sequence). This CDR3 has 16 residues. J lost 9 bases, V lost 1 base, and 14 bases had no gene match. CDR3 in amino acids: CSARGGGVGGALEQFF. The CDR3 DNA sequence: TGCAGTGCTAGAGGAGGAGGCGTCGGGGGGGCTCTTGAGCAGTTCTTC.

Notes on this clonotype: An end of the junction does not agree with germline; a read error may underlie this. The V and J genes are TRBV20-1 and TRBJ1-5; 8 nucleotides agree with TRBD1. The CDR3 runs to 14 residues. Germline assignment: CDR1 DFQATT and CDR2 SNEGSKA (reference sequence). The DNA of the CDR3 is TGCAGTGCTACCAGGGGGCATGGCAATCAGCCCGAGCATTTT. Amino acids: CSATRGHGNQPEHF.

This clonotype has just a few counts. The genes are TRBV12-3 or TRBV12-4 and TRBJ2-4; 10 nucleotides align to TRBD1. The ends lost 2 bases at V and 7 bases at J; junction bases unmatched: 2. The CDR3 extends over 14 amino acids. In DNA, the CDR3 is TGTGCCAGCAGTTTATCGGGACAGGGGAACATTCAGTACTTC. Encoded protein: CASSLSGQGNIQYF.

V gene TRBV5-1 combines with J gene TRBJ2-5; possible D gene TRBD2, 5 bases. Germline loops: CDR1 SGHRS, CDR2 YFSETQ. There are 15 residues in the CDR3. V was clipped by 3 bases and J by 5 bases, with 17 bases between them. CDR3 residues: CASSSVSAPMETQYF. DNA of the CDR3: TGCGCCAGCAGCTCTGTTAGCGCTCCCATGGAGACCCAGTACTTC.

This clonotype turned up a few times. The rearrangement links TRBV4-3 to TRBJ1-2; maybe TRBD1 (6 bases). Trimming cost V 0 bases and J 4 bases, with 12 bases left between them. There are 15 residues in the CDR3. Germline V CDR1 and CDR2: LGHNA, YSLEER. The CDR3 nucleotides read TGCGCCAGCAGCCAAGAATCGGACAGCTCCTATGGCTACACCTTC. Its protein is CASSQESDSSYGYTF.

This clonotype was seen only a few times. An end of the junction differs from the germline gene, which may be a read error. The V call is TRBV12-3 or TRBV12-4, the J call TRBJ2-5; D unresolved. The CDR3 sequence is 14 residues long. Here the CDR3 reads CASSLAGSEETQHF. The CDR3 coding sequence is TGTGCCAGCAGTTTAGCCGGCAGCGAAGAGACCCAGCACTTC.

The chain couples TRBV3-1 to TRBJ1-2; no reliable D call. This CDR3 region has 13 residues. Germline CDR1 and CDR2: LGHDT and YNNKEL (reference sequence). Trimming pared 1 base from V and 7 bases from J, leaving 10 bases between. The CDR3 DNA follows: TGTGCCAGCAGCCAAGCAAGGATGGCTGGCTACACCTTC. Residues: CASSQARMAGYTF.

This clonotype was observed a handful of times. This chain connects TRBV5-1 to TRBJ2-7, with TRBD1 identical over 9 bases. CDR3 size: 16 residues. Germline CDR1 is SGHRS and CDR2 is YFSETQ. Losses at the gene ends were 4 bases for V and 7 bases for J; bases not matched to a gene: 15. CDR3 DNA: TGCGCCAGCAGCCTGATCCCGGGACAGGGTGAGTGGGAGCAGTACTTC. Its protein product is CASSLIPGQGEWEQYF.